Included here is one TCR beta chain sequence, with context. Participants' own reports of clinical history determined their cohort assignment. Donors of Cohort 3 who recovered were those that had two negative PCRs, clearance, or symptom resolution. This sample stems from a study of blood T cell repertoires in COVID-19. Original processing notes: Nucleated cell number was recorded as an estimate derived from reference gene primer amplification. Sequencing was performed with immunoSEQ multiplex PCR; in TCRdb, only in-frame clones are kept and a portion is missing. V and J calls and clone size are those listed in that table; D and trimming were worked out from the DNA. This repertoire shows approximately 240,000 clones, 85% to 95% found once; its top ten account for under 2.5%. V dropped 2 bases and J dropped 5; count of bases not matched to a gene: 11. Germline-derived CDR1 and CDR2 are SGHAT and FQNNGV. The CDR3 has 18 amino acids.

The chain combines TRBV11-2 with TRBJ2-5; TRBD2 aligns across 13 bases. The source is a woman aged 18-35 years who had recovered from COVID-19. Sequences were obtained from PBMCs or T cells enriched from blood (not recorded which). The CDR3 is CASSLSLGLAGSGETQYF. The CDR3 region has the DNA TGTGCCAGCAGCTTAAGTCTGGGACTAGCGGGGTCGGGGGAGACCCAGTACTTC.